This paragraph covers one T cell receptor (beta chain) sequence. These data belong to a study of T cell changes during pregnancy in multiple sclerosis. Sequenced by immunoSEQ multiplex PCR; TCRdb stores in-frame clones only, minus some. This sample has some 69,000 clones, with around 91% found just once. The CDR3 is made up of 15 amino acids. The ends lost 6 bases at V and 3 bases at J; junction bases unmatched: 11. The germline gives CDR1 LNHDA, CDR2 SQIVND (reference sequence). This sequence was found in a female donor in good health, enrolled as a control in a pregnancy study. Source: peripheral blood, taken in the second trimester of pregnancy. The rearrangement joins TRBV19 to TRBJ2-7; TRBD1 matches at 7 bases. The chain's CDR3 is CASSEEDRPHYEQYF. Written as DNA, the CDR3 is TGTGCCAGTAGCGAGGAGGACAGGCCTCACTACGAGCAGTACTTC.